This TCR beta chain stems from a study of blood T cell repertoires in COVID-19. Overall study: Sites across the United States, Italy and Spain contributed samples from acute and convalescent COVID-19. The cDNA or gDNA used as material had been derived from T cells, B-cell-depleted T cells, or PBMCs.

This CDR3 has 15 residues. Germline V gene data show CDR1 as SGHRS and CDR2 as YFSETQ. V lost 3 bases, J lost 3 bases, and 2 bases stayed unmatched. Original handling: Counts of nucleated cells, estimated from reference gene primer amplification, were obtained. Produced via immunoSEQ multiplex PCR; TCRdb's table is partial and in-frame only. V and J calls plus clone size are reproduced from that table; the DNA served to infer D and trimming. The sample carries about 220,000 clones, around 84% recorded once. In this sample, this clone turned up once. At the DNA level, this CDR3 is encoded by other sequences in the same sample as well.

Sequencing was done on a sample of peripheral blood. The genes are TRBV5-1 and TRBJ2-1; 11 bases are a match to TRBD2. This receptor was obtained from a human donor in a cohort sampled during active COVID-19. Here the CDR3 reads CASSSGTSGYNEQFF. The CDR3 DNA sequence: TGCGCCAGCAGCTCCGGGACTAGCGGCTACAATGAGCAGTTCTTC.